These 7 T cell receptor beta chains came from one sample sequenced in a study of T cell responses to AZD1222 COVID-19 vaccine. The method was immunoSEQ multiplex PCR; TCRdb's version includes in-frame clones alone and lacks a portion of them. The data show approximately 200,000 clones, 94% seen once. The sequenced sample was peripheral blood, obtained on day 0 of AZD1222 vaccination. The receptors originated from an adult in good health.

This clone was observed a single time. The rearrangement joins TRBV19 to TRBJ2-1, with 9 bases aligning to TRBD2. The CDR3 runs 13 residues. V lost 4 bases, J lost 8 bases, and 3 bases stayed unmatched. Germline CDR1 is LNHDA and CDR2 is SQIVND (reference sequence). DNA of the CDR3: TGTGCCAGTAGTAAGGGCGGGAGGGATGAGCAGTTCTTC. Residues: CASSKGGRDEQFF.

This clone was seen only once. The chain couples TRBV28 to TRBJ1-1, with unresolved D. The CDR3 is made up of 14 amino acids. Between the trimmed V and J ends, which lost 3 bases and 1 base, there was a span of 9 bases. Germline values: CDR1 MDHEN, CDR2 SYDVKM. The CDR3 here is CASSFGEGNTEAFF. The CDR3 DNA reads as TGTGCCAGCAGTTTCGGGGAGGGGAACACTGAAGCTTTCTTT.

The CDR3, as DNA: TGTGCCAGCAGCTTTGGGGTAGCGGGAACGGGCGAGCAGTACTTC. Its translation: CASSFGVAGTGEQYF. This chain connects TRBV19 to TRBJ2-7; 8 bases map to TRBD2. The CDR3 consists of 15 residues. Germline V gene data show CDR1 as LNHDA and CDR2 as SQIVND (reference sequence). J gave up 6 bases and V 9 bases, and 16 bases lay outside the gene matches.

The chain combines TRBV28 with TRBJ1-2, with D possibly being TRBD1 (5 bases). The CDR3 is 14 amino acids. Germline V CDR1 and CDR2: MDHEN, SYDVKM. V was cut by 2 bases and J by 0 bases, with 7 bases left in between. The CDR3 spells CASSLTGANYGYTF. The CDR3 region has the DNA TGTGCCAGCAGTTTAACAGGAGCTAACTATGGCTACACCTTC.

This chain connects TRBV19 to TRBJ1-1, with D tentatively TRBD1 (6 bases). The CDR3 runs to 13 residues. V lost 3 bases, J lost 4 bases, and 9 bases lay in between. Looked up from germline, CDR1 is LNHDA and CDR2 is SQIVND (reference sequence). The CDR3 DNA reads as TGTGCCAGTAGTATTGAGGGGGTCACTGAAGCTTTCTTT. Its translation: CASSIEGVTEAFF.

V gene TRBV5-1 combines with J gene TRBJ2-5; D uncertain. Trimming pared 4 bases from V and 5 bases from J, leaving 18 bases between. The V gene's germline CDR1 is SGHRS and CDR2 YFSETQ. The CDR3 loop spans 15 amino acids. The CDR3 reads CASSLPAGGTETQYF. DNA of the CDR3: TGCGCCAGCAGCCTACCAGCAGGCGGAACGGAGACCCAGTACTTC.

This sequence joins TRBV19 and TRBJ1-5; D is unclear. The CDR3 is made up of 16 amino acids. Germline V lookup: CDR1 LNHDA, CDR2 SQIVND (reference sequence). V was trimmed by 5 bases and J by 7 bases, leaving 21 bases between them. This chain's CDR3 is CASSSKSGSKIQPQHF. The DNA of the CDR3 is TGTGCCAGTAGTTCAAAAAGCGGATCTAAAATACAGCCCCAGCATTTT.